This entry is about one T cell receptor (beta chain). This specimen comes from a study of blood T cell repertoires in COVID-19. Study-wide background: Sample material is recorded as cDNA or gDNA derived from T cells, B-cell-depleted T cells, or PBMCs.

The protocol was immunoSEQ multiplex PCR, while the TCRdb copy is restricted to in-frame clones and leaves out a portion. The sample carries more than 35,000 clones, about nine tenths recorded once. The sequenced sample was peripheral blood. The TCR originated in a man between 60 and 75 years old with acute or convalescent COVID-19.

The CDR3 spells CASSQGLGSPLHF. CDR3 sequence (DNA): TGTGCCAGCAGTCAGGGTCTGGGGTCACCCCTCCACTTT. The chain is built from TRBV14 and TRBJ1-6; tentatively, D is TRBD1 (5 bases). Trimming took 6 bases from V and 10 from J, leaving 13 bases between them. CDR1 is SGHDN and CDR2 is FVKESK in the germline V gene. CDR3 length: 13 residues. The complete variable domain, with remaining parts taken from reference TRBV14 and TRBJ1-6, reads EAGVTQFPSHSVIEKGQTVTLRCDPISGHDNLYWYRRVMGKEIKFLLHFVKESKQDESGMPNNRFLAERTGGTYSTLKVQPAELEDSGVYFCASSQGLGSPLHFGNGTRLTVT.